This T cell receptor beta chain was identified in a study of technical replicates of blood from a few donors. V lost 4 bases and J 4 bases, leaving 10 bases between the germline ends. The germline CDR1 and CDR2 sequences are SGHVS and FNYEAQ. The CDR3 is made up of 13 amino acids. Repertoires were generated with immunoSEQ multiplex PCR, while TCRdb's copy carries only in-frame clones and drops some. The table has 54,000 or so clones, about 95% seen once. Sequencing was done on a sample of T cells isolated from PBMCs. This chain joins TRBV7-6 and TRBJ1-1; no clear D. This clonotype originated in a human donor in good health. As DNA, the CDR3 is TGTGCCAGCAGCTCTTCCCTATCCACTGAAGCTTTCTTT. Translated: CASSSSLSTEAFF. The full variable domain, rest sourced from reference TRBV7-6 and TRBJ1-1, is GAGVSQSPRYKVTKRGQDVALRCDPISGHVSLYWYRQALGQGPEFLTYFNYEAQQDKSGLPNDRFSAERPEGSISTLTIQRTEQRDSAMYRCASSSSLSTEAFFGQGTRLTVV.